These 4 T cell receptor beta chains were all obtained from the same sample, sequenced in a study of T-cell reconstitution after alpha-beta-depleted transplantation in children. Preparation of the TCRbeta library was carried out with unique molecular identifiers. One entry per CDR3 protein results from TCRdb running MiXCR on the PCR reads. This sample yields a few hundred thousand distinct CDR3 sequences, of which roughly a quarter are seen a single time; around 4.8% belongs to the top ten. The source was PBMCs, mostly from graft donor cells, collected 360 days after TCRalphabeta/CD19-depleted stem cell transplant. The source is a female patient aged 2-9 years who had a stem cell transplant for congenital amegakaryocytic thrombocytopenia, so the T cells may come from the graft donor.

This clonotype was seen a few times. This chain joins TRBV29-1 and TRBJ1-2, with a tentative D call TRBD1 (6 bases). Germline-derived CDR1 and CDR2 are SQVTM and ANQGSEA. V was clipped by 7 bases and J by 4 bases, with 22 bases between them. The CDR3 loop spans 15 amino acids. CDR3 in amino acids: CSADAQGQHRYGYTF. DNA for the CDR3: TGCAGCGCTGATGCGCAAGGACAGCATCGCTATGGCTACACCTTC.

The chain couples TRBV27 to TRBJ2-1, with 9 bases aligning to TRBD1. The J segment lost 6 bases and the V segment lost 4 bases, leaving 7 bases of the junction unmatched. CDR1 is MNHEY, CDR2 SMNVEV, per germline (reference sequence). This CDR3 comprises 15 residues. DNA for the CDR3: TGTGCCAGCAGTTCCGGGACAGGGACTGTCAATGAGCAGTTCTTC. This gives the protein CASSSGTGTVNEQFF.

This sequence joins TRBV7-9 and TRBJ1-4; D possibly corresponds to TRBD1 (6 bases). Germline CDR1 and CDR2: SEHNR and FQNEAQ (reference sequence). The CDR3 extends over 15 amino acids. V was shortened by 5 bases and J by 6 bases, with 16 bases between the two germline ends. CDR3 DNA: TGTGCCAGCAGCGTATCAGGGGCCCTCTATGAAAAACTGTTTTTT. Translated: CASSVSGALYEKLFF.

The genes are TRBV6-1 and TRBJ2-1; 7 bases match TRBD1. Germline CDR1 and CDR2: MNHNS and SASEGT. V gave up 6 bases and J gave up 5 bases; unmatched junction bases: 10. This CDR3 spans 15 amino acids. In DNA form, the CDR3 reads TGTGCCAGCAGCCTACGAAGGGACAGAAACAATGAGCAGTTCTTC. Translated, it gives CASSLRRDRNNEQFF.